The sequence of this T cell receptor beta chain was determined in a study of T-cell memory formation after mild COVID-19. Study-wide points: Within pre-infection memory, some responding clones were found, suggesting cross-reactive memory joined. Among clones contracting day 15 to 85, CD4/CD8 was balanced, whereas later expanders leaned CD4+. CD4+ clones that contracted lay mainly in CM and EM; CD8+ ones lay in EMRA.

Points on this clonotype: Its antigen remains unidentified.

5'RACE with constant-segment primers yielded barcoded, UMI-tagged TCR alpha and TCR beta cDNA libraries. A single record per CDR3 protein comes from TCRdb applying MiXCR to the 5' RACE reads. The sample has some 300,000 distinct CDR3 sequences; approximately 19% are singletons. Trimming cost V 4 bases and J 0 bases, with 14 bases left between them. The CDR3 sequence is 16 residues long. CDR1 and CDR2 (germline): SNHLY, FYNNEI. The sample consisted of PBMCs or a T cell subset sorted from them (not recorded which). The origin of this receptor is a man younger than 35 who had mild COVID-19 (a few samples of this study predate the infection). Cell type and time point are not known. This chain links TRBV2 with TRBJ2-3, with D perhaps assigned TRBD1 or TRBD2 (6 bases each). CDR3 sequence: CASSGGASLSTDTQYF. CDR3 DNA sequence: TGTGCCAGCAGTGGGGGGGCAAGCCTGAGCACAGATACGCAGTATTTT.